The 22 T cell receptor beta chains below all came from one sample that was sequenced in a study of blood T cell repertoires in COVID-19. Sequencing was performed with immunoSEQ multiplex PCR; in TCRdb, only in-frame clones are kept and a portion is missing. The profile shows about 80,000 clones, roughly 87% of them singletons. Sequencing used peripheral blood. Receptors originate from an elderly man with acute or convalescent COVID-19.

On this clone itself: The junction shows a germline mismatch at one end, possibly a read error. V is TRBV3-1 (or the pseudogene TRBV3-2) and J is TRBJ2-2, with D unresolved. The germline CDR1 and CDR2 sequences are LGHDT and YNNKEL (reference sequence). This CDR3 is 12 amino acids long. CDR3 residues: CASSQGTRELFF. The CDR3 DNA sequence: TGTGCCAGCAGCCAGGGCACCCGGGAGCTGTTTTTT.

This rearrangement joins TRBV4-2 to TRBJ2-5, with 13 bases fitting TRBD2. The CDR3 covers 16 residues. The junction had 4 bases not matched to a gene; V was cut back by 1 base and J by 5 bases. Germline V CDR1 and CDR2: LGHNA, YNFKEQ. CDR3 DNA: TGTGCCAGCAGCCAAGGAGGGACTAGCGGGGAGGAGACCCAGTACTTC. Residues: CASSQGGTSGEETQYF.

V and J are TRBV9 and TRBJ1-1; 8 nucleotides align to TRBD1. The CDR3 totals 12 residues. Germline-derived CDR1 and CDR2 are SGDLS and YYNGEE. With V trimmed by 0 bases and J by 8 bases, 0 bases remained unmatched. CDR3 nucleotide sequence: TGTGCCAGCAGCGTAGGGACAGGGGAAGCTTTCTTT. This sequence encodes CASSVGTGEAFF.

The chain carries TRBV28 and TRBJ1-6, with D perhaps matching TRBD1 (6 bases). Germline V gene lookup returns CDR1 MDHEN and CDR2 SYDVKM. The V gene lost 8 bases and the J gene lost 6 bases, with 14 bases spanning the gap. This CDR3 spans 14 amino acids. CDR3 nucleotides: TGTGCCAGCGGTCCGACAGGCGTTAATTCACCCCTCCACTTT. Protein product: CASGPTGVNSPLHF. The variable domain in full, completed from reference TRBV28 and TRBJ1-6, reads DVKVTQSSRYLVKRTGEKVFLECVQDMDHENMFWYRQDPGLGLRLIYFSYDVKMKEKGDIPEGYSVSREKKERFSLILESASTNQTSMYLCASGPTGVNSPLHFGNGTRLTVT.

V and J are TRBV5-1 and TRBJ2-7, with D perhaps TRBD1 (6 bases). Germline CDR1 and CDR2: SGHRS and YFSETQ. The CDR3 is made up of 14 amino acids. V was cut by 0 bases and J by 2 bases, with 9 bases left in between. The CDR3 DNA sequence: TGCGCCAGCAGCTTGGAACAGGGAGCCTACGAGCAGTACTTC. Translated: CASSLEQGAYEQYF.

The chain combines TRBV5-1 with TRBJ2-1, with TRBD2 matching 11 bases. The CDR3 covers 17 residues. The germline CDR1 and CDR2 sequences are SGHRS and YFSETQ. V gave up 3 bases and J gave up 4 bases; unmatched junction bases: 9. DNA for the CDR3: TGCGCCAGCAGCTCCCTGGGGACTAGCGGCCAATACAATGAGCAGTTCTTC. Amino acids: CASSSLGTSGQYNEQFF. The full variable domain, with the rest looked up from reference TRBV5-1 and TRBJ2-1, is KAGVTQTPRYLIKTRGQQVTLSCSPISGHRSVSWYQQTPGQGLQFLFEYFSETQRNKGNFPGRFSGRQFSNSRSEMNVSTLELGDSALYLCASSSLGTSGQYNEQFFGPGTRLTVL.

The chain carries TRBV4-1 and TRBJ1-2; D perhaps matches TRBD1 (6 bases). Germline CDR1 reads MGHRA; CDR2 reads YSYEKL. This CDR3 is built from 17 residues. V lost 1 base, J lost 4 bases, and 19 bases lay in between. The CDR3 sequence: CASSQGTATAQAYGYTF. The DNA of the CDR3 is TGCGCCAGCAGCCAAGGGACAGCTACTGCCCAGGCCTATGGCTACACCTTC.

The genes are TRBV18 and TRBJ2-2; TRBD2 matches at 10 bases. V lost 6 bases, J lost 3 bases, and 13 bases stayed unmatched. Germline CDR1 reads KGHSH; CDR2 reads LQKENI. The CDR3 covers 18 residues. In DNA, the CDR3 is TGTGCCAGCTCGTTCTCGGCTCTAGCGGGGGAGTACACCGGGGAGCTGTTTTTT. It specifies CASSFSALAGEYTGELFF.

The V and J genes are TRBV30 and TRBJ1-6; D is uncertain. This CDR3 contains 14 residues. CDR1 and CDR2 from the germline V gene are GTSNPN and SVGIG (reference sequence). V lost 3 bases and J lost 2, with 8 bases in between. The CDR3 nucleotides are TGTGCCTGGAGGTCCGGGACCTATAATTCACCCCTCCACTTT. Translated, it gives CAWRSGTYNSPLHF.

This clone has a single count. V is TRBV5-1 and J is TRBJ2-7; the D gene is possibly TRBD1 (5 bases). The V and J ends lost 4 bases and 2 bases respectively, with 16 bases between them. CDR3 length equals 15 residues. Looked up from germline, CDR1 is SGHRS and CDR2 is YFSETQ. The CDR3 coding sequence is TGCGCCAGCAGCATGGGTGGGGCAGGGCCCTACGAGCAGTACTTC. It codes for CASSMGGAGPYEQYF. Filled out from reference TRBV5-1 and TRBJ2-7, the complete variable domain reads KAGVTQTPRYLIKTRGQQVTLSCSPISGHRSVSWYQQTPGQGLQFLFEYFSETQRNKGNFPGRFSGRQFSNSRSEMNVSTLELGDSALYLCASSMGGAGPYEQYFGPGTRLTVT.

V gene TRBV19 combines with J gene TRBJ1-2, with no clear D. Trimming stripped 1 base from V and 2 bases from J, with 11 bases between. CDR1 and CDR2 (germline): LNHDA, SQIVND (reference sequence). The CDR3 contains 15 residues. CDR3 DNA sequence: TGTGCCAGTAGTATAGGAGTCTCCGAAAACTATGGCTACACCTTC. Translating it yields CASSIGVSENYGYTF.

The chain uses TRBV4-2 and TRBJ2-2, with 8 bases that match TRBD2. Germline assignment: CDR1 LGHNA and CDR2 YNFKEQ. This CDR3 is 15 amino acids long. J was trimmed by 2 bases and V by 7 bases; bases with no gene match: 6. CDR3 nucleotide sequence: TGTGCCAGCACCATAAGCGGGGGAAACACCGGGGAGCTGTTTTTT. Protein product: CASTISGGNTGELFF.

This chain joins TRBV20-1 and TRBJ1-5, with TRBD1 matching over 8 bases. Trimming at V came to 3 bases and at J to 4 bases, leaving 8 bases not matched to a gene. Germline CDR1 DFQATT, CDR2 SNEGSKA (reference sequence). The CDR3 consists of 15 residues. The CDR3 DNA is TGCAGTGCTAGTGGACAGGGCGGGGGGAATCAGCCCCAGCATTTT. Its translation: CSASGQGGGNQPQHF.

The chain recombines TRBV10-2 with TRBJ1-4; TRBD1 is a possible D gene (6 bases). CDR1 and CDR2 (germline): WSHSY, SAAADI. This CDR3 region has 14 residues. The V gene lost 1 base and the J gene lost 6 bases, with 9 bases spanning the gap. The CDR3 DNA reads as TGCGCCAGCAGTGAGTTCGGGACATATGAAAAACTGTTTTTT. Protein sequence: CASSEFGTYEKLFF.

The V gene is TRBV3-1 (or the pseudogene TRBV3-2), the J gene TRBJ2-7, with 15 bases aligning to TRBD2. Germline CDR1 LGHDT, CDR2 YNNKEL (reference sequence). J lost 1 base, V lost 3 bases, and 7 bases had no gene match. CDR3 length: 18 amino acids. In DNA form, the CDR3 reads TGTGCCAGCAGCCAGGTTCCGGGACTAGCGGGGGGATCCTACGAGCAGTACTTC. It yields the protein CASSQVPGLAGGSYEQYF.

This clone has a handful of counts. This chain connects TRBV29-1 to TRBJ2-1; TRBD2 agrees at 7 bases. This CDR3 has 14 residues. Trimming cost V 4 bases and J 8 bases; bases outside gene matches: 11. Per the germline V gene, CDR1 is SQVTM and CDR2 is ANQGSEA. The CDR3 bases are TGCAGCGTTGGTGGGGGGGTTGGAAGGGATGAGCAGTTCTTC. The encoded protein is CSVGGGVGRDEQFF.

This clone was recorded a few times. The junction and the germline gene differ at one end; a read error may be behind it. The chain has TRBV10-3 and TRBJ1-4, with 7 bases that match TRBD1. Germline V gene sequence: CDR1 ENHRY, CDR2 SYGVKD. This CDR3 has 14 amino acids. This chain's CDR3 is CAISDPGGNGKLFF. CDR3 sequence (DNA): TGTGCCATCAGTGACCCAGGGGGGAATGGAAAACTGTTTTTT.

CDR3 loop: CASSESLGSGQPQHF. Written as DNA, the CDR3 is TGTGCCAGCAGTGAAAGTCTGGGGTCGGGACAGCCCCAGCATTTT. V is TRBV2 and J is TRBJ1-5; D gene ambiguous. Germline CDR1 and CDR2: SNHLY and FYNNEI. CDR3 length: 15 amino acids. Trimming took 2 bases from V and 7 from J, leaving 15 bases between them.

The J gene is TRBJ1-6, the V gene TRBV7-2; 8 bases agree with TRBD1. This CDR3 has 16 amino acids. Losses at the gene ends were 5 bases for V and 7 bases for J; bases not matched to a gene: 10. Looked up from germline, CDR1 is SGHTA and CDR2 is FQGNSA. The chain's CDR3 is CASSPRAGGQNSPLHF. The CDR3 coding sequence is TGTGCCAGCAGCCCGCGGGCAGGGGGCCAGAATTCACCCCTCCACTTT.

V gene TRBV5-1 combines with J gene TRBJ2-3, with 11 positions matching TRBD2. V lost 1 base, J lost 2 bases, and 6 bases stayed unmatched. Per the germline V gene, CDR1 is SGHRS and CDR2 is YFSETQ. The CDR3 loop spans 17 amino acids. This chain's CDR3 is CASSLTPGLAATDTQYF. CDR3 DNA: TGCGCCAGCAGCTTGACTCCGGGACTAGCGGCCACAGATACGCAGTATTTT.

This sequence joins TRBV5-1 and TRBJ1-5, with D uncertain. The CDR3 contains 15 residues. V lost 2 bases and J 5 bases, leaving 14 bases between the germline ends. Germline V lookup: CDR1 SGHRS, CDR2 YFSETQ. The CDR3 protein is CASSFGRGIDQPQHF. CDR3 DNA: TGCGCCAGCAGCTTCGGACGAGGGATTGATCAGCCCCAGCATTTT.

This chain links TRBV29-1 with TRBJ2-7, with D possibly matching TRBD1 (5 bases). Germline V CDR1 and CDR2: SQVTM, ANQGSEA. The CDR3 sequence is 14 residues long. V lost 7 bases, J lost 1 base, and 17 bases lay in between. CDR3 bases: TGCAGCGGCGTTGGGGCGGTCGGATCCTACGAGCAGTACTTC. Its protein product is CSGVGAVGSYEQYF.